This is a list of T cell receptor beta chains from one sample in a study of beta chain features in type 1 diabetes. Sequencing was performed with immunoSEQ multiplex PCR; in TCRdb, only in-frame clones are kept and a portion is missing. The sample lists about 260,000 clones; under 70% were seen once. The sequenced material came from naive CD4+ T cells from blood. These receptors were collected from a man younger than 40 in good health. The CDR3 runs from the conserved cysteine through the conserved F or W. The D gene is left open where the match is weak.

d_call,v_call,j_call,cdr3_aa,cdr3_nt
NA,TRBV7-8,TRBJ2-3,CASGLPDTQYF,TGTGCCAGCGGCCTCCCAGATACGCAGTATTTT
TRBD2,TRBV9,TRBJ2-3,CASSVASGSPDTQYF,TGTGCCAGCAGCGTAGCTAGCGGGAGCCCAGATACGCAGTATTTT
NA,TRBV30,TRBJ2-1,CAWRQGNNEQFF,TGTGCCTGGAGACAGGGAAACAATGAGCAGTTCTTC
NA,TRBV4-3,TRBJ2-7,CASSPDQGAEEQYF,TGCGCCAGCAGCCCAGATCAAGGGGCGGAAGAGCAGTACTTC
NA,TRBV7-9,TRBJ2-4,CASSLVGTKNIQYF,TGTGCCAGCAGCTTAGTAGGGACCAAAAACATTCAGTACTTC
NA,TRBV2,TRBJ1-5,CASSLGENQPQHF,TGTGCCAGCAGTTTGGGAGAAAATCAGCCCCAGCATTTT
TRBD1,TRBV6-6,TRBJ2-5,CASSLGGTGSGETQYF,TGTGCCAGCAGCCTCGGTGGGACAGGGTCGGGGGAGACCCAGTACTTC
NA,TRBV5-1,TRBJ2-3,CASSLGNTDTQYF,TGCGCCAGCAGCTTGGGAAACACAGATACGCAGTATTTT
TRBD1,TRBV7-2,TRBJ2-5,CASSPTGGWETQYF,TGTGCCAGCAGCCCGACAGGGGGCTGGGAGACCCAGTACTTC
NA,TRBV18,TRBJ2-1,CASSLTPVVDNEQFF,TGTGCCAGCTCATTGACTCCGGTTGTGGACAATGAGCAGTTCTTC
NA,TRBV9,TRBJ2-1,CASSVGSVPTNEQFF,TGTGCCAGCAGCGTAGGATCAGTCCCTACCAATGAGCAGTTCTTC
NA,TRBV7-6,TRBJ1-4,CASSLAPDVNEKLFF,TGTGCCAGCAGCTTAGCGCCAGATGTGAATGAAAAACTGTTTTTT
TRBD1,TRBV29-1,TRBJ2-7,CSVRDRGEYEQYF,TGCAGCGTCCGGGACAGGGGGGAATACGAGCAGTACTTC
NA,TRBV25-1,TRBJ2-5,CASSEPRGHYGEETQYF,TGTGCCAGCAGTGAACCGCGGGGACACTATGGGGAAGAGACCCAGTACTTC